The 9 T cell receptor beta chains below come from one sample, sequenced in a study of OX40 agonist ivuxolimab in advanced cancers. TCRdb's copy holds only in-frame clones and misses some; the assay was immunoSEQ multiplex PCR. The data show tens of thousands of clones, 87% seen once. The sample in question was CD4+ or CD8+ T cells sorted from blood, obtained in a trial of the OX40 agonist ivuxolimab. The receptor set was obtained from an adult with an advanced solid tumor such as melanoma, head and neck, liver or kidney cancer.

The CDR3 loop is CASSSPLGKSSGNTGELFF. Written as DNA, the CDR3 is TGTGCCAGCAGTTCCCCATTAGGCAAGTCGTCAGGGAACACCGGGGAGCTGTTTTTT. The chain joins TRBV28 to TRBJ2-2; the D is unclear. Trimming removed 4 bases at V and 1 base at J, with 22 bases between. Germline lookup yields CDR1 MDHEN and CDR2 SYDVKM. This CDR3 is built from 19 residues.

The chain couples TRBV18 to TRBJ2-3; D possibly corresponds to TRBD1 (5 bases). Germline V gene sequence: CDR1 KGHSH, CDR2 LQKENI. The CDR3 is 15 amino acids. V shed 6 bases and J shed 4 bases, with 17 bases lying between them. The CDR3 bases are TGTGCCAGCTCCCCAAGGGCCAAAGGGGCAGATACGCAGTATTTT. This codes for CASSPRAKGADTQYF.

This clone was seen just once. V gene TRBV7-9 combines with J gene TRBJ2-1; 10 bases align to TRBD2. This CDR3 has 14 amino acids. Germline V gene lookup returns CDR1 SEHNR and CDR2 FQNEAQ (reference sequence). Trimming at V came to 5 bases and at J to 10 bases, leaving 8 bases not matched to a gene. CDR3: CASSPAGGPGEQFF. The CDR3 DNA follows: TGTGCCAGCAGCCCAGCGGGGGGGCCAGGGGAGCAGTTCTTC. Complete variable domain (other parts from reference TRBV7-9 and TRBJ2-1): DTGVSQNPRHKITKRGQNVTFRCDPISEHNRLYWYRQTLGQGPEFLTYFQNEAQLEKSRLLSDRFSAERPKGSFSTLEIQRTEQGDSAMYLCASSPAGGPGEQFFGPGTRLTVL.

The rearrangement joins TRBV28 to TRBJ1-3; D call uncertain. With 1 base removed from V and 3 bases from J, the gap between germline ends came to 10 bases. The CDR3 extends over 15 amino acids. CDR1 and CDR2 from the germline V gene are MDHEN and SYDVKM. CDR3 amino acids: CASSLSLKGGNTIYF. Here the CDR3 DNA reads TGTGCCAGCAGTTTATCCCTAAAAGGTGGAAACACCATATATTTT.

The gene calls are TRBV5-1 and TRBJ2-2; D is perhaps TRBD2 (6 bases). The CDR3 has 15 residues. CDR1 and CDR2 from the germline V gene are SGHRS and YFSETQ. V gave up 3 bases and J gave up 1 base, with 10 bases separating them. This chain's CDR3 is CASSSGTQNTGELFF. In nucleotides, the CDR3 is TGCGCCAGCAGCTCCGGGACTCAGAACACCGGGGAGCTGTTTTTT.

The chain joins TRBV11-2 to TRBJ2-5, with D unresolved. CDR3 length: 15 amino acids. Trimming removed 2 bases at V and 5 bases at J, with 15 bases between. The germline V gene encodes CDR1 SGHAT and CDR2 FQNNGV. CDR3 in amino acids: CASSLSNSVSETQYF. CDR3 nucleotides: TGTGCCAGCAGCTTAAGTAACTCGGTTTCGGAGACCCAGTACTTC.

The V call is TRBV6-1, the J call TRBJ1-5; TRBD1 aligns across 9 bases. After removal of 7 bases from V and 11 bases from J, the junction contained 12 bases not matched to a gene. The CDR3 runs to 14 residues. Germline V gene lookup returns CDR1 MNHNS and CDR2 SASEGT. DNA for the CDR3: TGTGCCAGCACTCCCCCGGGACAGGGTCTAGCCCAGCATTTT. This translates into CASTPPGQGLAQHF.

V usage is TRBV2 and J usage is TRBJ2-7; 12 bases are shared with TRBD2. Unmatched junction bases numbered 19, after V lost 4 bases and J lost 6 bases. This CDR3 is built from 19 residues. The germline CDR1 and CDR2 sequences are SNHLY and FYNNEI. The CDR3 sequence is CASSGTSGATTPSRLEQYF. The CDR3 DNA is TGTGCCAGCAGTGGGACTAGCGGGGCTACCACCCCAAGTCGGCTCGAGCAGTACTTC.

J is TRBJ2-5 and V is TRBV30; D is unresolved. The CDR3 spans 11 residues. Trimming removed 1 base at V and 3 bases at J, with 3 bases between. CDR1 is GTSNPN, CDR2 SVGIG, per germline (reference sequence). CDR3 loop: CAWSAKETQYF. The CDR3 nucleotides are TGTGCCTGGAGTGCCAAAGAGACCCAGTACTTC.